Listed below are T cell receptor beta chains from one sample, sequenced in a study of sequential checkpoint blockade in melanoma. Generated by immunoSEQ multiplex PCR, the TCRdb table keeps only in-frame clones and is missing some. The sample has fewer than 25,000 clones, around 86% seen once. Specimen: CD8+ T cells sorted from blood (inferred from file names), collected from a patient given nivolumab and ipilimumab in sequence. The receptors come from a human donor with melanoma. Each CDR3 is given with its conserved first and last residue. The D gene is left open where the match is weak. A row's size may be missing; if present it is once, few, many or a size class.

TRBJ2-7 | NA | NA | TRBV7-9 | CASSFGTSFEQYF | TGTGCCAGCAGCTTCGGAACTAGTTTTGAGCAGTACTTC
TRBJ1-1 | NA | NA | TRBV14 | CASSQESPGDEAFF | TGTGCCAGCAGCCAAGAGTCCCCGGGAGATGAAGCTTTCTTT
TRBJ2-3 | TRBD2 | NA | TRBV27 | CASSLLAGGYTDTQYF | TGTGCCAGCAGTTTATTGGCGGGAGGATACACAGATACGCAGTATTTT
TRBJ2-7 | NA | NA | TRBV16 | CASSQWAGRGSYEQYF | TGTGCCAGCAGCCAATGGGCGGGCAGGGGCTCCTACGAGCAGTACTTC
TRBJ2-2 | NA | NA | TRBV7-9 | CASSPDVTGELFF | TGTGCCAGCAGCCCAGATGTTACCGGGGAGCTGTTTTTT
TRBJ2-5 | NA | NA | TRBV7-2 | CASSNRYQETQYF | TGTGCCAGCAGTAACAGGTACCAAGAGACCCAGTACTTC
TRBJ2-6 | NA | once | TRBV4-3 | CASSQRQVTLDGANVLTF | TGCGCCAGCAGCCAGCGACAGGTGACCCTGGATGGGGCCAACGTCCTGACTTTC
TRBJ1-1 | NA | NA | TRBV5-4 | CASRFFGGDTEAFF | TGTGCCAGCAGATTCTTCGGGGGGGACACTGAAGCTTTCTTT
TRBJ2-7 | NA | NA | TRBV4-3 | CASSQDRTGRAEQYF | TGCGCCAGCAGCCAAGATCGGACAGGGAGGGCCGAGCAGTACTTC
TRBJ2-7 | TRBD1 | NA | TRBV7-9 | CASSFLGTGGPEQYF | TGTGCCAGCAGCTTTTTAGGTACAGGGGGTCCCGAGCAGTACTTC
TRBJ1-1 | TRBD1 | NA | TRBV4-3 | CASSQRQGAWWGNTEAFF | TGCGCCAGCAGTCAAAGACAGGGGGCCTGGTGGGGGAACACTGAAGCTTTCTTT
TRBJ2-4 | TRBD1 | NA | TRBV7-9 | CASSSDRGDIQYF | TGTGCCAGCAGCTCGGACAGGGGGGACATTCAGTACTTC
TRBJ2-1 | TRBD1 | NA | TRBV19 | CATEDRGRWYEQFF | TGTGCCACCGAGGACAGGGGGCGGTGGTATGAGCAGTTCTTC
TRBJ2-7 | TRBD1 | NA | TRBV10-1 | CAEARGRTGGGWYEQYF | TGCGCCGAAGCACGTGGCCGCACAGGGGGCGGATGGTACGAGCAGTACTTC
TRBJ2-7 | NA | few | TRBV5-1 | CASRGPENSYEQYF | TGCGCCAGCAGGGGGCCAGAAAACTCCTACGAGCAGTACTTC
TRBJ1-2 | NA | NA | TRBV4-3 | CASSQVETDYYGYTF | TGCGCCAGCAGCCAAGTCGAGACAGACTACTATGGCTACACCTTC
TRBJ2-1 | TRBD1 | NA | TRBV6-6 | CASSYSDQGAGNEQFF | TGTGCCAGCAGTTACTCGGATCAGGGGGCGGGGAATGAGCAGTTCTTC
TRBJ2-2 | NA | NA | TRBV2 | CASSALGGTGELFF | TGTGCCAGCAGCGCCTTAGGAGGCACCGGGGAGCTGTTTTTT
TRBJ1-2 | NA | once | TRBV5-6 | CASSLGQMRYGYTF | TGTGCCAGCAGCTTGGGACAGATGCGCTATGGCTACACCTTC
TRBJ1-2 | NA | NA | TRBV4-3 | CASSQLTGQSDYGYTF | TGCGCCAGCAGCCAACTAACCGGACAGAGTGACTATGGCTACACCTTC
TRBJ2-2 | TRBD2 | once | TRBV19 | CASSIGLAGANTGELFF | TGTGCCAGTAGTATAGGGCTAGCGGGCGCGAACACCGGGGAGCTGTTTTTT
TRBJ2-5 | NA | NA | TRBV6-6 | CASSYSIVGGETQYF | TGTGCCAGCAGTTACTCGATTGTGGGGGGAGAGACCCAGTACTTC
TRBJ1-2 | TRBD1 | NA | TRBV19 | CASRQGNYGYTF | TGTGCCAGCCGACAGGGTAACTATGGCTACACCTTC
TRBJ1-2 | TRBD1 | NA | TRBV7-9 | CASSPKSGQGNYGYTF | TGTGCCAGCAGCCCAAAGTCGGGACAGGGTAACTATGGCTACACCTTC
TRBJ2-1 | TRBD1 | NA | TRBV2 | CASMGQGASYNEQFF | TGTGCCAGCATGGGGCAGGGGGCTTCCTACAATGAGCAGTTCTTC
TRBJ2-7 | NA | NA | TRBV25-1 | CASSPGSSEGVSSYEQYF | TGTGCATCGAGCCCAGGGTCCTCAGAAGGGGTCAGCTCCTACGAGCAGTACTTC
TRBJ2-5 | TRBD2 | NA | TRBV6-5 | CASSYYGGALETQYF | TGTGCCAGCAGTTATTACGGGGGGGCCCTGGAGACCCAGTACTTC
TRBJ1-6 | NA | few | TRBV2 | CASSGPGVSPLHF | TGTGCCAGCAGCGGACCGGGGGTTTCACCCCTCCACTTT
TRBJ2-3 | TRBD2 | NA | TRBV9 | CASSVGGGYSTDTQYF | TGTGCCAGCAGCGTAGGGGGAGGGTACAGCACAGATACGCAGTATTTT
TRBJ1-2 | TRBD1 | few | TRBV6-4 | CASSLGQGLSSLTYGYTF | TGTGCCAGCAGCCTAGGACAGGGCCTAAGTAGCCTTACATATGGCTACACCTTC
TRBJ2-3 | TRBD2 | NA | TRBV4-2 | CASSQEVAGALTDTQYF | TGTGCCAGCAGCCAAGAGGTAGCGGGAGCTCTTACAGATACGCAGTATTTT
TRBJ2-2 | NA | NA | TRBV14 | CASSQGAGVTGELFF | TGTGCCAGCAGCCAAGGTGCAGGGGTCACCGGGGAGCTGTTTTTT
TRBJ1-5 | TRBD1 | NA | TRBV6-1 | CASRRTGRNQPQHF | TGTGCCAGCAGACGGACAGGGCGCAATCAGCCCCAGCATTTT
TRBJ1-5 | TRBD1 | NA | TRBV7-9 | CASSAGGQPQHF | TGTGCCAGCAGCGCAGGGGGTCAGCCCCAGCATTTT
TRBJ2-2 | NA | NA | TRBV27 | CASSLVGATGELFF | TGTGCCAGCAGTTTGGTGGGGGCCACCGGGGAGCTGTTTTTT
TRBJ1-5 | NA | NA | TRBV19 | CAKYLPAWGLGQPQHF | TGTGCCAAATACTTGCCCGCGTGGGGGCTGGGGCAGCCCCAGCATTTT
TRBJ1-4 | TRBD1 | NA | TRBV28 | CASSFDRGDEKLFF | TGTGCCAGCAGTTTCGACAGGGGAGATGAAAAACTGTTTTTT
TRBJ2-1 | TRBD2 | NA | TRBV27 | CASRSPGLGYNEQFF | TGTGCCAGCAGGAGCCCGGGACTAGGATACAATGAGCAGTTCTTC
TRBJ2-3 | TRBD2 | NA | TRBV7-9 | CASSQGLAGAQLPPDTQYF | TGTGCCAGCAGCCAGGGACTAGCGGGGGCCCAACTCCCGCCCGATACGCAGTATTTT
TRBJ2-7 | TRBD1 | NA | TRBV6-5 | CASRQGTGASYEQYF | TGTGCCAGCAGACAAGGGACAGGGGCCTCCTACGAGCAGTACTTC
TRBJ2-7 | TRBD2 | NA | TRBV15 | CATSPGLAGAYEQYF | TGTGCCACCAGCCCGGGACTAGCGGGGGCCTACGAGCAGTACTTC
TRBJ2-5 | TRBD1 | NA | TRBV6-5 | CASSSLTGQETQYF | TGTGCCAGCAGTTCTCTGACAGGGCAAGAGACCCAGTACTTC
TRBJ2-3 | TRBD2 | NA | TRBV6-5 | CASSGGLAGDTQYF | TGTGCCAGCAGTGGGGGACTAGCGGGAGATACGCAGTATTTT
TRBJ2-7 | NA | NA | TRBV14 | CASSQGASGYEQYF | TGTGCCAGCAGCCAGGGGGCTAGCGGCTACGAGCAGTACTTC
TRBJ2-7 | TRBD1 | NA | TRBV14 | CARPPPGGSYEQYF | TGTGCCAGACCTCCGCCAGGGGGTTCCTACGAGCAGTACTTC